Ten or more counts support the clone carrying this TCR beta chain. This record belongs to a study of T cells in Graves' hyperthyroidism and ophthalmopathy. The CDR3 is 11 amino acids. Trimming took off 6 bases at V and 7 bases at J, with 9 bases between the two ends. RNA transcripts served as the template for amplifying TCR beta CDR3 regions. HTBI primers drove first-round RT-PCR of the TCR CDR3. Using its own MiXCR run on the multiplex PCR reads, TCRdb lists one record per CDR3 protein. The sample records about 350,000 distinct CDR3 sequences, about a sixth being singletons. Sample: blood. The sequence derives from a woman in her forties with Graves' ophthalmopathy. This chain uses TRBV12-3 or TRBV12-4 with TRBJ1-1; no definite D call. The CDR3 is CASRAYSEAFF. The CDR3 DNA reads as TGTGCCAGCAGGGCCTACAGTGAAGCTTTCTTT.